The 11 T cell receptor beta chains below were found in one sample sequenced in a study of blood T cell repertoires in COVID-19. Some clones are missing from TCRdb's copy, which holds only in-frame ones; the method was immunoSEQ multiplex PCR. The profile covers approximately 240,000 clones, with about 80% appearing a single time and 4.5% to 6% taken by the ten largest. Sequencing used peripheral blood. The source of these receptors is a woman of 80 years or more with active or convalescent COVID-19.

The chain combines TRBV5-1 with TRBJ1-1; D gene uncertain. CDR3 length equals 15 residues. Trimming left V 4 bases short and J 5 bases short, with 18 bases between. Germline CDR1 is SGHRS and CDR2 is YFSETQ. CDR3 residues: CASSGDLLGRTEAFF. CDR3 bases: TGCGCCAGCAGCGGGGATCTACTCGGGAGGACTGAAGCTTTCTTT.

This chain connects TRBV12-2 to TRBJ2-6; TRBD2 is the table's D call and was not checked against the DNA. TRBV12-2 is flagged as a pseudogene. This CDR3 comprises 19 residues. The DNA of the CDR3 is TGTGCAAGTTTTTTAGGGACTAACAACCGTAGCTCTGGGGCCAACGTCCTGACTTTC. This translates into CASFLGTNNRSSGANVLTF.

The chain uses TRBV10-3 and TRBJ2-1; TRBD1 matches at 9 bases. The CDR3 covers 17 residues. The V segment lost 3 bases and the J segment 1 base; nucleotides outside the gene matches: 7. The germline V gene encodes CDR1 ENHRY and CDR2 SYGVKD. CDR3 amino acids: CAISDRTGAPSYNEQFF. The DNA for the CDR3 is TGTGCCATCAGTGATCGGACAGGGGCGCCTTCCTACAATGAGCAGTTCTTC.

This chain links TRBV10-3 with TRBJ1-1; 9 nucleotides agree with TRBD1. With 7 bases clipped from V and 2 bases from J, the junction kept 5 bases outside the gene matches. The CDR3 is 14 residues long. CDR1 and CDR2 from the germline V gene are ENHRY and SYGVKD. The CDR3 sequence is CAITPGQGNTEAFF. CDR3 in DNA: TGTGCCATCACCCCGGGACAGGGAAACACTGAAGCTTTCTTT.

The chain employs TRBV5-6 and TRBJ2-6; D is perhaps TRBD1 (6 bases). The V end lost 3 bases, the J end lost 0 bases, and 16 bases lay between the germline ends. This CDR3 is built from 18 residues. Germline lookup yields CDR1 SGHDT and CDR2 YYEEEE. The CDR3 protein is CASSYPTMGASGANVLTF. DNA for the CDR3: TGTGCCAGCAGCTACCCGACGATGGGGGCCTCTGGGGCCAACGTCCTGACTTTC.

The J gene is TRBJ1-5, the V gene TRBV7-2, with 8 bases fitting TRBD1. Germline-derived CDR1 and CDR2 are SGHTA and FQGNSA. This CDR3 region has 16 residues. Trimming removed 2 bases from V and 5 bases from J; junction bases left unmatched: 8. This CDR3 is CASSLSWAGGYQPQHF. The CDR3 DNA is TGTGCCAGCAGCTTAAGTTGGGCAGGGGGCTATCAGCCCCAGCATTTT.

V gene TRBV5-5 combines with J gene TRBJ2-5; 11 nucleotides align to TRBD2. This CDR3 has 15 residues. The ends lost 4 bases at V and 5 bases at J; junction bases unmatched: 7. Germline CDR1 is SGHKS and CDR2 is YYEKEE (reference sequence). In nucleotides, the CDR3 is TGTGCCAGCAGCCTTAATAGCGGGGGGGCGGAGACCCAGTACTTC. The encoded protein is CASSLNSGGAETQYF.

This chain links TRBV11-2 with TRBJ2-2, with 7 bases lining up with TRBD1. Trimming removed 2 bases from V and 4 bases from J; junction bases left unmatched: 7. Germline V gives CDR1 SGHAT, CDR2 FQNNGV. The CDR3 loop spans 16 amino acids. The CDR3 is CASSLLTGYGTGELFF. CDR3 in DNA: TGTGCCAGCAGCTTACTGACAGGGTATGGCACCGGGGAGCTGTTTTTT.

V and J are TRBV29-1 and TRBJ1-5, with D perhaps TRBD1 (5 bases). Germline values: CDR1 SQVTM, CDR2 ANQGSEA. CDR3 size: 13 residues. The V gene lost 5 bases and the J gene lost 4 bases, with 12 bases spanning the gap. In nucleotides, the CDR3 is TGCAGCGTTCACTTGGGGGGGAATCAGCCCCAGCATTTT. It yields the protein CSVHLGGNQPQHF.

The V and J genes are TRBV29-1 and TRBJ2-3; TRBD1 is a possible D gene (6 bases). The CDR3 extends over 13 amino acids. Germline V CDR1 and CDR2: SQVTM, ANQGSEA. The V and J ends lost 4 bases and 3 bases respectively, with 11 bases between them. The CDR3 protein is CSVGQGQTDTQYF. CDR3 bases: TGCAGCGTTGGGCAGGGGCAGACAGATACGCAGTATTTT.

This chain links TRBV18 with TRBJ1-5, with 10 bases identical to TRBD1. The CDR3 covers 16 residues. With 2 bases clipped from V and 11 bases from J, the junction kept 12 bases outside the gene matches. The germline gives CDR1 KGHSH, CDR2 LQKENI. CDR3 amino acids: CASSPAGTGAHSAQHF. CDR3 coding DNA: TGTGCCAGCTCACCAGCAGGGACAGGGGCTCACTCTGCCCAGCATTTT.